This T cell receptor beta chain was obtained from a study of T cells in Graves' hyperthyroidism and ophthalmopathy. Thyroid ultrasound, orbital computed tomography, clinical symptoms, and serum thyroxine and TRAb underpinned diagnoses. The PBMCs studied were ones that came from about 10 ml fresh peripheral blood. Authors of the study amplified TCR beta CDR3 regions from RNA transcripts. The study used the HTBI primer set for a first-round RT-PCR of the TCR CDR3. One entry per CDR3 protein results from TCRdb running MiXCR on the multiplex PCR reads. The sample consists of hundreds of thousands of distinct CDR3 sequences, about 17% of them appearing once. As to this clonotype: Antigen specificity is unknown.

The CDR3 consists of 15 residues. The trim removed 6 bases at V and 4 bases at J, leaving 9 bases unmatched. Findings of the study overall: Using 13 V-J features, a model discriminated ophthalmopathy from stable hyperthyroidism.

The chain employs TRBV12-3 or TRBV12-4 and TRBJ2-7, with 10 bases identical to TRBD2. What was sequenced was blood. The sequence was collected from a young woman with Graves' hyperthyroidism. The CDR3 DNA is TGTGCCAGCAGCACGGCTAGCGGGAGAGGTTACGAGCAGTACTTC. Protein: CASSTASGRGYEQYF.